A single sample gave rise to the 28 T cell receptor beta chains below, sequenced in a study of cytomegalovirus exposure and HLA in healthy donors. The PCR employed 60 Vbeta primers together with 13 Jbeta primers. Sequenced by immunoSEQ multiplex PCR; TCRdb stores in-frame clones only, minus some. The table lists 80,000 to 130,000 clones, approximately 80% of them singletons. The sequenced sample consisted of PBMCs. The receptors were gathered from a woman younger than 35 in good health and CMV-seronegative.

For the CDR3, the DNA is TGTGCCATCAGCCGGGACAGCGAGTATGGCTACACCTTC. Translation gives CAISRDSEYGYTF. This sequence joins TRBV10-3 and TRBJ1-2; 7 bases are a match to TRBD1. V lost 6 bases to trimming and J lost 5 bases; unmatched junction nucleotides: 6. The CDR3 is made up of 13 amino acids. Germline V gene lookup returns CDR1 ENHRY and CDR2 SYGVKD.

The chain joins TRBV19 to TRBJ2-5, with D maybe TRBD2 (5 bases). V lost 3 bases and J lost 5, with 13 bases in between. The CDR3 loop spans 14 amino acids. The V gene's germline CDR1 is LNHDA and CDR2 SQIVND (reference sequence). The CDR3 protein is CASSIGGWRETQYF. CDR3 nucleotides: TGTGCCAGTAGTATCGGTGGGTGGAGGGAGACCCAGTACTTC.

Points on this clone: The germline gene is not matched at one end of the junction; a read error may be the cause. The genes are TRBV10-2 and TRBJ2-3, with D possibly being TRBD1 (6 bases). The CDR3 loop spans 16 amino acids. Germline CDR1 reads WSHSY; CDR2 reads SAAADI. The CDR3 nucleotides are TGCGCCGGCAGTGAGTCGACAGGAAGATTCACAGATACGCAGTATTTT. Its translation is CAGSESTGRFTDTQYF.

The V call is TRBV19, the J call TRBJ1-3; D possibly corresponds to TRBD1 (5 bases). CDR3 length: 17 residues. Trimming took off 5 bases at V and 1 base at J, with 18 bases between the two ends. The germline gives CDR1 LNHDA, CDR2 SQIVND (reference sequence). The CDR3 loop reads CASSPRGRGGSGNTIYF. In DNA form, the CDR3 reads TGTGCCAGTAGTCCCCGTGGAAGGGGAGGGTCTGGAAACACCATATATTTT.

The genes are TRBV7-8 and TRBJ2-2; D might be TRBD2 (7 bases). V lost 3 bases, J lost 2 bases, and 13 bases lay in between. The germline gives CDR1 SGHVS, CDR2 FQNEAQ. This CDR3 has 16 amino acids. The CDR3 loop reads CASSFLRGGNTGELFF. The CDR3 coding sequence is TGTGCCAGCAGCTTCTTGAGGGGGGGAAACACCGGGGAGCTGTTTTTT.

The chain employs TRBV4-2 and TRBJ2-5; the match to TRBD1 covers 12 bases. The CDR3 runs 16 residues. Germline CDR1 is LGHNA and CDR2 is YNFKEQ. V was pared by 2 bases and J by 5 bases, with 6 bases of the junction left unmatched. CDR3 loop: CASSQSQGTGGETQYF. The CDR3 DNA sequence: TGTGCCAGCAGCCAAAGCCAGGGGACAGGGGGCGAGACCCAGTACTTC.

The chain couples TRBV4-3 to TRBJ2-1; TRBD1 matches at 8 bases. J lost 10 bases, V lost 5 bases, and 16 bases had no gene match. The CDR3 extends over 16 amino acids. Germline CDR1 LGHNA, CDR2 YSLEER. CDR3 in amino acids: CASSGGADRDLREQFF. Written as DNA, the CDR3 is TGCGCCAGCAGCGGAGGAGCGGACAGGGACCTTCGGGAGCAGTTCTTC.

This clone was seen a single time. V usage is TRBV27 and J usage is TRBJ2-3; 13 bases line up with TRBD2. The CDR3 consists of 16 residues. With 8 bases clipped from V and 0 bases from J, the junction kept 5 bases outside the gene matches. Germline CDR1 is MNHEY and CDR2 is SMNVEV (reference sequence). CDR3 region: CASGGTSGTSTDTQYF. In DNA, the CDR3 is TGTGCCAGCGGGGGGACTAGCGGGACTAGCACAGATACGCAGTATTTT.

This chain links TRBV18 with TRBJ1-5, with 7 bases lining up with TRBD1. V gave up 4 bases and J gave up 11 bases; unmatched junction bases: 11. The CDR3 extends over 14 amino acids. Per germline, CDR1 KGHSH and CDR2 LQKENI. CDR3 amino acids: CASSLYDQGGSQHF. The CDR3, as DNA: TGTGCCAGCTCACTATACGACCAGGGGGGTTCCCAGCATTTT. Full variable domain (outside the CDR3, taken from reference TRBV18 and TRBJ1-5): NAGVMQNPRHLVRRRGQEARLRCSPMKGHSHVYWYRQLPEEGLKFMVYLQKENIIDESGMPKERFSAEFPKEGPSILRIQQVVRGDSAAYFCASSLYDQGGSQHFGDGTRLSIL.

V usage is TRBV16 and J usage is TRBJ2-3; 9 bases align to TRBD1. CDR3 length: 15 residues. Germline V gives CDR1 KGHSY, CDR2 FQNENV. V lost 3 bases and J lost 4; bases outside the gene matches: 5. Here the CDR3 DNA reads TGTGCCAGCAGCCATCCGGGACAGGGTTCAGATACGCAGTATTTT. This translates into CASSHPGQGSDTQYF.

This clone was seen more than once but under ten times. The chain recombines TRBV28 with TRBJ1-5, with TRBD1 identical over 8 bases. The germline V gene has CDR1 MDHEN and CDR2 SYDVKM. The CDR3 spans 17 residues. J gave up 7 bases and V 3 bases, and 14 bases lay outside the gene matches. This chain's CDR3 is CASSLDRAGMWTQPQHF. Here the CDR3 DNA reads TGTGCCAGCAGTTTGGACAGGGCGGGGATGTGGACCCAGCCCCAGCATTTT. Full variable domain (outside the CDR3, taken from reference TRBV28 and TRBJ1-5): DVKVTQSSRYLVKRTGEKVFLECVQDMDHENMFWYRQDPGLGLRLIYFSYDVKMKEKGDIPEGYSVSREKKERFSLILESASTNQTSMYLCASSLDRAGMWTQPQHFGDGTRLSIL.

CDR3 in amino acids: CASSPRRGTEAQETQYF. The CDR3 DNA is TGTGCCAGTAGTCCTAGGAGAGGGACAGAAGCTCAAGAGACCCAGTACTTC. The rearrangement uses TRBV19 and TRBJ2-5, with 7 bases lining up with TRBD1. The germline V gene encodes CDR1 LNHDA and CDR2 SQIVND (reference sequence). The CDR3 is 17 amino acids. The V segment lost 5 bases and the J segment 2 bases; nucleotides outside the gene matches: 14.

The chain couples TRBV7-9 to TRBJ2-5; 8 positions match TRBD1. V was clipped by 5 bases and J by 5 bases; unmatched bases: 13. The CDR3 is 16 residues long. Germline V lookup: CDR1 SEHNR, CDR2 FQNEAQ (reference sequence). The CDR3 bases are TGTGCCAGCAGCCACGGGGGACAGGCCGGAATGGAGACCCAGTACTTC. Translated: CASSHGGQAGMETQYF.

This clone appeared a single time. One junction end does not reproduce the germline sequence, and a read error may be involved. The chain links TRBV7-9 to TRBJ2-2; 8 bases fit TRBD2. The CDR3 length is 17 residues. CDR1 is SEHNR and CDR2 is FQNEAQ in the germline V gene (reference sequence). CDR3 nucleotides: TGTTCCAGCAGCAGGCTCATAGCGGGGCCGAACACCGGGGAGCTGTTTTTT. It encodes CSSSRLIAGPNTGELFF.

This clone was detected only a few times. The rearrangement links TRBV6-4 to TRBJ1-5; D is unclear. The CDR3 length is 14 residues. V lost 6 bases and J lost 7, with 16 bases in between. Germline-derived CDR1 and CDR2 are MRHNA and SNTAGT. The DNA for the CDR3 is TGTGCCAGCAGCCCCGGGGAATCGGGACAGCCCCAGCATTTT. Protein product: CASSPGESGQPQHF.

This clone occurred a few times. The gene calls are TRBV5-4 and TRBJ1-1; D perhaps matches TRBD1 (6 bases). The ends were cut back, 10 bases at V and 5 bases at J, with 15 bases in the middle. Germline values: CDR1 SGHNT, CDR2 YYREEE (reference sequence). The CDR3 loop spans 12 amino acids. The CDR3 region is CAWGGAWTEAFF. The CDR3 DNA reads TGTGCCTGGGGGGGCGCGTGGACTGAAGCTTTCTTT.

The gene calls are TRBV5-5 and TRBJ1-3; D is possibly TRBD1 (5 bases). CDR3 length: 13 amino acids. Germline V lookup: CDR1 SGHKS, CDR2 YYEKEE (reference sequence). The V gene lost 8 bases and the J gene lost 2 bases, with 11 bases spanning the gap. The CDR3 spells CASNTGAGNTIYF. The CDR3 nucleotides read TGTGCCAGTAATACAGGAGCTGGAAACACCATATATTTT.

This rearrangement joins TRBV11-3 to TRBJ2-2; D might be TRBD1 (5 bases). The V end lost 3 bases, the J end lost 1 base, and 9 bases lay between the germline ends. CDR3 length: 15 amino acids. Germline V gene sequence: CDR1 SGHNT, CDR2 YENEEA. For the CDR3, the DNA is TGTGCCAGCAGCTTTTCCAGGGAGAACACCGGGGAGCTGTTTTTT. This translates into CASSFSRENTGELFF. Supplemented by reference TRBV11-3 and TRBJ2-2, the full variable domain reads EAGVVQSPRYKIIEKKQPVAFWCNPISGHNTLYWYLQNLGQGPELLIRYENEEAVDDSQLPKDRFSAERLKGVDSTLKIQPAELGDSAVYLCASSFSRENTGELFFGEGSRLTVL.

The V gene is TRBV15, the J gene TRBJ2-7, with D perhaps TRBD2 (7 bases). Germline V CDR1 and CDR2: LNHNV, YYDKDF (reference sequence). Between the trimmed V and J ends, which lost 8 bases and 7 bases, there was a span of 21 bases. CDR3 length: 14 residues. Written as DNA, the CDR3 is TGTGCCACCTCTGAGAGGGGGGGGATCACAGAGCAGTACTTC. It encodes CATSERGGITEQYF.

This clone showed up just once. The chain employs TRBV6-4 and TRBJ2-3; TRBD2 might be the D (6 bases). V lost 5 bases to trimming and J lost 5 bases, with 20 bases between them. The CDR3 runs 16 residues. The germline gives CDR1 MRHNA, CDR2 SNTAGT. CDR3: CASSNMGGTGQDTQYF. The CDR3 nucleotides read TGTGCCAGCAGTAACATGGGCGGGACCGGGCAAGATACGCAGTATTTT.

V is TRBV5-1 and J is TRBJ2-5, with D perhaps matching TRBD2 (5 bases). The V and J ends lost 0 bases and 1 base respectively, with 16 bases between them. The CDR3 consists of 17 residues. CDR1 and CDR2 (germline): SGHRS, YFSETQ. The DNA of the CDR3 is TGCGCCAGCAGCTTGGGTCTGGGGAGCCCTAGCCAAGAGACCCAGTACTTC. It translates to CASSLGLGSPSQETQYF.

On this clone: The same CDR3 is also encoded by other DNA sequences in this sample. The DNA for the CDR3 is TGTGCCAGCAGCGTAGGTGGGACAGGGGGGTACGAGCAGTACTTC. Residues: CASSVGGTGGYEQYF. The rearrangement uses TRBV9 and TRBJ2-7, with 11 positions matching TRBD1. The CDR3 totals 15 residues. The germline gives CDR1 SGDLS, CDR2 YYNGEE. Trimming took 0 bases from V and 4 from J; bases not matched to a gene: 3.

Concerning this clone: The sample carries other DNA sequences with the same CDR3. The V and J genes are TRBV9 and TRBJ2-2; 7 nucleotides line up with TRBD2. Germline-derived CDR1 and CDR2 are SGDLS and YYNGEE. The CDR3 loop spans 16 amino acids. The J segment lost 2 bases and the V segment lost 0 bases, leaving 4 bases of the junction unmatched. CDR3 bases: TGTGCCAGCAGCGTAGGGGGAGGGGAAAACACCGGGGAGCTGTTTTTT. Translating it yields CASSVGGGENTGELFF. The full variable domain, in which reference TRBV9 and TRBJ2-2 provide the parts outside the CDR3, is DSGVTQTPKHLITATGQRVTLRCSPRSGDLSVYWYQQSLDQGLQFLIQYYNGEERAKGNILERFSAQQFPDLHSELNLSSLELGDSALYFCASSVGGGENTGELFFGEGSRLTVL.

The chain joins TRBV6-7 to TRBJ2-2; TRBD2 matches 10 bases. TRBV6-7 is filed as an ORF, its function uncertain. The CDR3 runs 15 residues. V was clipped by 5 bases and J by 6 bases; unmatched bases: 6. This CDR3 is CASSTPAGGPGELFF. The CDR3 DNA sequence: TGTGCCAGCAGTACCCCAGCGGGAGGGCCCGGGGAGCTGTTTTTT.

This chain uses TRBV5-1 with TRBJ2-7; TRBD1 aligns across 9 bases. The germline CDR1 and CDR2 sequences are SGHRS and YFSETQ. The CDR3 covers 15 residues. V was clipped by 3 bases and J by 6 bases; unmatched bases: 10. The CDR3 nucleotides are TGCGCCAGCAGCTCCTACCCGGACAGGGGAAGCGAGCAGTACTTC. Translated: CASSSYPDRGSEQYF.

This chain connects TRBV27 to TRBJ2-1; D not certain. The CDR3 loop spans 14 amino acids. Trimming took off 5 bases at V and 9 bases at J, with 17 bases between the two ends. Germline V CDR1 and CDR2: MNHEY, SMNVEV (reference sequence). CDR3 region: CASSPSGFRIEQFF. The CDR3 DNA reads TGTGCCAGCAGTCCCTCGGGTTTCCGAATTGAGCAGTTCTTC.

In regard to this clone: The junction departs from the called germline gene at one end, perhaps through a read error. The chain has TRBV15 and TRBJ2-4; the D gene is possibly TRBD2 (7 bases). CDR1 and CDR2 (germline): LNHNV, YYDKDF (reference sequence). The CDR3 consists of 13 residues. CDR3: CATSRDKGGLIDF. CDR3 coding DNA: TGTGCCACCAGCAGAGATAAGGGGGGGCTTATCGACTTC.

This clone was counted once. CDR3 nucleotide sequence: TGTGCCAGCAGCGCCAGGCCAATTGGTAACACTGAAGCTTTCTTT. It translates to CASSARPIGNTEAFF. This chain connects TRBV7-2 to TRBJ1-1; D uncertain. CDR3 length: 15 residues. The germline V and J ends were trimmed by 5 bases and 2 bases, with 15 bases remaining between them. Germline CDR1 reads SGHTA; CDR2 reads FQGNSA.